The 20 T cell receptor beta chains below were found in one sample sequenced in a study of T cells expressing NK-cell markers. TCRdb derives one entry per CDR3 protein from the 5' RACE reads, leaving out DNA. The sample has approximately 420,000 distinct CDR3 sequences. Material for sequencing was blood T cells: a sorted CD56 or NKG2C T cell subset, CD4+ or CD8+ T cells, or bulk PBMC T cells (not recorded which). These receptors all stem from a woman aged 50 to 60 in good health.

The rearrangement uses TRBV7-2 and TRBJ2-3; TCRdb lists TRBD1, though no DNA is available to test this call. CDR1 SGHTA and CDR2 FQGNSA come from the germline V gene. This CDR3 has 15 residues. This CDR3 reads CASSPQGGSTDTQYF.

This chain joins TRBV12-3 or TRBV12-4 and TRBJ2-6; checking the TCRdb D call of TRBD1 is not possible without DNA. This CDR3 contains 16 residues. This CDR3 is CASSVPVGTGANVLTF.

The chain recombines TRBV5-1 with TRBJ2-1; the D gene TCRdb calls, TRBD2, cannot be checked with no DNA. CDR1 is SGHRS, CDR2 YFSETQ, per germline. This CDR3 has 16 residues. CDR3: CASSYLPGLTNNEQFF.

The rearrangement links TRBV7-9 to TRBJ2-1; there is no DNA to check the TCRdb D call of TRBD1. The CDR3 length is 15 residues. Germline CDR1 is SEHNR and CDR2 is FQNEAQ (reference sequence). The CDR3 reads CASSLPTGVDNEQFF.

The chain couples TRBV12-3 or TRBV12-4 to TRBJ2-1; without DNA, the TCRdb call of TRBD2 cannot be checked. There are 16 residues in the CDR3. Here the CDR3 reads CASRTSGASSYNEQFF.

CDR3 amino acids: CASLTIDRGWDYGYTF. The chain is built from TRBV2 and TRBJ1-2; the TCRdb call, TRBD1, lacks DNA for checking. The length of the CDR3 is 16 residues. Germline CDR1 is SNHLY and CDR2 is FYNNEI.

This rearrangement joins TRBV5-1 to TRBJ2-1; TCRdb proposes TRBD2, but this gene call is untestable without DNA. CDR1 and CDR2 (germline): SGHRS, YFSETQ. CDR3 length equals 16 residues. The CDR3 here is CASSLIISGSYNEQFF.

This chain's CDR3 is CSAREFLAGVNTGELFF. The V and J genes are TRBV20-1 and TRBJ2-2; TCRdb returns TRBD2, unconfirmable since there is no DNA. The CDR3 is 17 amino acids. In germline, CDR1 is DFQATT, CDR2 SNEGSKA (reference sequence).

The gene calls are TRBV20-1 and TRBJ1-5. The CDR3 is 14 amino acids. Germline V gene lookup returns CDR1 DFQATT and CDR2 SNEGSKA (reference sequence). CDR3 amino acids: CSARDISGNQPQHF.

The V call is TRBV2, the J call TRBJ2-7; as DNA is missing, the TRBD1 call by TCRdb cannot be tested. In germline, CDR1 is SNHLY, CDR2 FYNNEI. This CDR3 is 14 amino acids long. This CDR3 is CASRGTGDPHEQYF. Together with reference TRBV2 and TRBJ2-7, the CDR3 gives the full variable domain: EPEVTQTPSHQVTQMGQEVILRCVPISNHLYFYWYRQILGQKVEFLVSFYNNEISEKSEIFDDQFSVERPDGSNFTLKIRSTKLEDSAMYFCASRGTGDPHEQYFGPGTRLTVT.

This chain links TRBV18 with TRBJ1-2. CDR3 length: 12 amino acids. CDR1 KGHSH and CDR2 LQKENI come from the germline V gene. CDR3: CASSPKEKGYTF.

The chain couples TRBV7-9 to TRBJ2-1; absent DNA, TCRdb's TRBD2 call cannot be checked. The CDR3 is 12 amino acids. Germline CDR1 and CDR2: SEHNR and FQNEAQ (reference sequence). CDR3 in amino acids: CASSQTGTSKFF.

The chain couples TRBV7-9 to TRBJ2-7; TCRdb returns TRBD1, unconfirmable since there is no DNA. Germline CDR1 reads SEHNR; CDR2 reads FQNEAQ (reference sequence). The CDR3 totals 14 residues. The CDR3 loop reads CASSPNGGPYEQYF.

The chain joins TRBV4-2 to TRBJ2-1; TCRdb picks TRBD2, but there is no DNA to check that call. This CDR3 has 18 residues. Germline CDR1 LGHNA, CDR2 YNFKEQ. The CDR3 here is CASSQEVRPAGPYNEQFF.

V gene TRBV5-1 combines with J gene TRBJ2-3; the TCRdb call, TRBD1, lacks DNA for checking. This CDR3 is 15 amino acids long. Germline loops: CDR1 SGHRS, CDR2 YFSETQ. CDR3 protein: CASTFGQISTDTQYF.

This chain uses TRBV12-5 with TRBJ2-7; with no DNA, the TCRdb D assignment of TRBD1 cannot be verified. CDR1 is LGHNT, CDR2 FRNRAP, per germline. The CDR3 sequence is 15 residues long. The CDR3 region is CASGESGTGTYEQYF.

The J gene is TRBJ2-1, the V gene TRBV10-3; the D gene TCRdb calls, TRBD2, cannot be checked with no DNA. The CDR3 extends over 14 amino acids. CDR1 and CDR2 (germline): ENHRY, SYGVKD. This chain's CDR3 is CAISAAGRYNEQFF.

The V call is TRBV19, the J call TRBJ2-3; as DNA is missing, the TRBD2 call by TCRdb cannot be tested. The germline CDR1 and CDR2 sequences are LNHDA and SQIVND (reference sequence). The CDR3 runs to 15 residues. The CDR3 loop is CASSSRTSGSVTQYF.

V is TRBV9 and J is TRBJ2-2. The germline CDR1 and CDR2 sequences are SGDLS and YYNGEE. The CDR3 totals 13 residues. CDR3 region: CASSVEIGGELFF.

The chain has TRBV12-3 or TRBV12-4 and TRBJ1-5; TCRdb's D call of TRBD1 is untestable without DNA. The CDR3 sequence is 13 residues long. The CDR3 here is CASRPGQDQPQHF.